Listed here are 9 T cell receptor beta chains from one sample, sequenced in a study of shared clonotypes between healthy human individuals. Libraries were prepared by immunoSEQ multiplex PCR; TCRdb keeps only in-frame clonotypes and omits some of them. The data contain about 1.9 million clones, just under 95% of them seen just once; the ten biggest clones take up approximately 1.6%. Naive CD8 cells lacked CD45RO and underwent positive selection for CCR7, leaving out terminally differentiated effector memory CD45RA+ cells. The sample comprised naive CD8+ T cells from PBMCs. The source of these receptors is a man aged 18 to 29 in good health. Some clones in this sample may be carry-over from other donors' samples.

V gene TRBV2 combines with J gene TRBJ2-7, with 9 bases lining up with TRBD1. J lost 5 bases, V lost 3 bases, and 5 bases had no gene match. Looked up from germline, CDR1 is SNHLY and CDR2 is FYNNEI. This CDR3 has 14 residues. The CDR3 sequence is CASSDRDRADEQYF. CDR3 DNA sequence: TGTGCCAGCAGTGACAGGGACAGGGCAGACGAGCAGTACTTC.

The V call is TRBV29-1, the J call TRBJ2-5, with D hard to call. The J call may not be correct, given that the DNA end is closer to TRBJ2-7. The CDR3 consists of 13 residues. The germline V gene encodes CDR1 SQVTM and CDR2 ANQGSEA. CDR3 loop: CSATGGSSYEQYF. CDR3 in DNA: TGCAGCGCCACTGGCGGATCCTCCTACGAGCAGTACTTC.

The V call is TRBV4-1, the J call TRBJ2-1, with D possibly TRBD2 on 5 matching bases. In germline, CDR1 is MGHRA, CDR2 YSYEKL. The CDR3 consists of 14 residues. Trimming shortened V by 0 bases and J by 10 bases, and 13 bases separated the two germline ends. The CDR3 sequence is CASSQDVGVGEQFF. CDR3 sequence (DNA): TGCGCCAGCAGCCAAGATGTGGGAGTGGGGGAGCAGTTCTTC.

Comments on this clone: Within the sample, other DNA sequences also encode this same CDR3. V and J are TRBV29-1 and TRBJ2-7, with D possibly TRBD2 on 6 matching bases. Germline V CDR1 and CDR2: SQVTM, ANQGSEA. The CDR3 is made up of 14 amino acids. Trimming took off 2 bases at V and 2 bases at J, with 13 bases between the two ends. The DNA of the CDR3 is TGCAGCGTTGAATTGGGGGGTCCACCCTACGAGCAGTACTTC. Protein: CSVELGGPPYEQYF.

The J gene is TRBJ2-5, the V gene TRBV7-7; D call uncertain. The CDR3 has 13 residues. Trimming shortened V by 5 bases and J by 5 bases, and 12 bases separated the two germline ends. CDR1 is SSHAT, CDR2 FNYEAQ, per germline (reference sequence). The chain's CDR3 is CASSPGRTETQYF. The CDR3 coding sequence is TGTGCCAGCAGCCCAGGACGGACCGAGACCCAGTACTTC.

CDR3 sequence (DNA): TGTGCCAGCAGCTTTCGGGGGACTGTGGGTGCAGATACGCAGTATTTT. Amino acid sequence: CASSFRGTVGADTQYF. The chain links TRBV11-3 to TRBJ2-3, with D perhaps TRBD2 (6 bases). The CDR3 extends over 16 amino acids. Trimming took 3 bases from V and 4 from J, leaving 17 bases between them. Per the germline V gene, CDR1 is SGHNT and CDR2 is YENEEA.

The V call is TRBV14, the J call TRBJ2-7; 8 nucleotides agree with TRBD1. Germline assignment: CDR1 SGHDN and CDR2 FVKESK. Trimming at V came to 4 bases and at J to 3 bases, leaving 11 bases not matched to a gene. The CDR3 length is 16 residues. The CDR3 sequence: CASSPPGQGHGYEQYF. The DNA for the CDR3 is TGTGCCAGCAGCCCACCCGGACAGGGACACGGCTACGAGCAGTACTTC.

The chain joins TRBV5-1 to TRBJ2-7; the D gene is possibly TRBD2 (6 bases). The CDR3 sequence is 14 residues long. Trimming pared 8 bases from V and 0 bases from J, leaving 15 bases between. Germline V gives CDR1 SGHRS, CDR2 YFSETQ. The CDR3 sequence: CAREGRIRSYEQYF. CDR3 nucleotide sequence: TGCGCCAGGGAGGGGCGAATACGCTCCTACGAGCAGTACTTC. Filled out from reference TRBV5-1 and TRBJ2-7, the complete variable domain reads KAGVTQTPRYLIKTRGQQVTLSCSPISGHRSVSWYQQTPGQGLQFLFEYFSETQRNKGNFPGRFSGRQFSNSRSEMNVSTLELGDSALYLCAREGRIRSYEQYFGPGTRLTVT.

The genes are TRBV7-2 and TRBJ2-1; TRBD2 agrees at 10 bases. The CDR3 is 16 residues long. The V gene's germline CDR1 is SGHTA and CDR2 FQGNSA. V shed 2 bases and J 4 bases; nucleotides not matched to a gene: 5. The CDR3 protein is CASSLTPAGGYNEQFF. CDR3 sequence (DNA): TGTGCCAGCAGCTTAACCCCAGCGGGAGGGTACAATGAGCAGTTCTTC.